The rows below give T cell receptor beta chains drawn from one sample of a study of shared clonotypes between healthy human individuals. The table came from immunoSEQ multiplex PCR; TCRdb's copy has only in-frame clones and leaves some out. The sample lists 550,000 to 750,000 clones, nearly 97% occurring once. The source material was naive CD8+ T cells sorted from blood. These receptors were collected from a woman in her thirties in good health. CDR3s include the opening cysteine and the closing phenylalanine or tryptophan. D genes are given only for firm matches. Size is stated for part of the rows, as once, few or many counts, or as a class when the clone is expanded.

v_call: TRBV5-1
d_call: -
j_call: TRBJ1-1
clone_size: few
cdr3_aa: CASSFGGTEAFF
cdr3_nt: TGCGCCAGCAGCTTTGGGGGAACTGAAGCTTTCTTT

v_call: TRBV27
d_call: -
j_call: TRBJ2-7
clone_size: -
cdr3_aa: CASSTTYEQYF
cdr3_nt: TGTGCCAGCAGTACAACCTACGAGCAGTACTTC

v_call: TRBV2
d_call: -
j_call: TRBJ2-7
clone_size: -
cdr3_aa: CASRGNRDIGYEQYF
cdr3_nt: TGTGCCAGCAGGGGTAACAGGGACATTGGCTACGAGCAGTACTTC

v_call: TRBV11-2
d_call: -
j_call: TRBJ1-3
clone_size: -
cdr3_aa: CASSEGRYSGNTIYF
cdr3_nt: TGTGCCAGCAGCGAAGGACGGTACTCTGGAAACACCATATATTTT

v_call: TRBV25-1
d_call: -
j_call: TRBJ1-4
clone_size: few
cdr3_aa: CASSAPGATNEKLFF
cdr3_nt: TGTGCCAGCAGTGCCCCGGGTGCAACTAATGAAAAACTGTTTTTT

v_call: TRBV30
d_call: TRBD2
j_call: TRBJ2-7
clone_size: few
cdr3_aa: CASTGGTSYEQYF
cdr3_nt: TGTGCCTCGACGGGCGGGACTAGCTACGAGCAGTACTTC

v_call: TRBV7-9
d_call: TRBD1
j_call: TRBJ1-2
clone_size: -
cdr3_aa: CASSLGSARGQGDYGYTF
cdr3_nt: TGTGCCAGCAGCTTAGGGAGTGCCCGAGGACAGGGGGACTATGGCTACACCTTC

v_call: TRBV4-1
d_call: TRBD2
j_call: TRBJ2-1
clone_size: -
cdr3_aa: CASSQEGLAGYNEQFF
cdr3_nt: TGCGCCAGCAGCCAAGAGGGACTAGCGGGTTACAATGAGCAGTTCTTC

v_call: TRBV15
d_call: -
j_call: TRBJ1-4
clone_size: once
cdr3_aa: CATRSDATNEKLFF
cdr3_nt: TGTGCCACCAGATCAGATGCAACTAATGAAAAACTGTTTTTT

v_call: TRBV7-9
d_call: -
j_call: TRBJ2-5
clone_size: -
cdr3_aa: CASSLGRWLEETQYF
cdr3_nt: TGTGCCAGCAGCTTAGGTCGTTGGCTCGAAGAGACCCAGTACTTC

v_call: TRBV27
d_call: -
j_call: TRBJ2-1
clone_size: -
cdr3_aa: CASSPSTSSSYNEQFF
cdr3_nt: TGTGCCAGCAGTCCTTCTACCTCCAGCTCCTACAATGAGCAGTTCTTC

v_call: TRBV28
d_call: TRBD2
j_call: TRBJ2-2
clone_size: -
cdr3_aa: CASSWGLAGPGELFF
cdr3_nt: TGTGCCAGCAGCTGGGGACTAGCGGGACCCGGGGAGCTGTTTTTT

v_call: TRBV6-6
d_call: -
j_call: TRBJ2-7
clone_size: -
cdr3_aa: CASTGGFPEQYF
cdr3_nt: TGTGCCAGCACCGGCGGATTCCCCGAGCAGTACTTC

v_call: TRBV2
d_call: -
j_call: TRBJ2-7
clone_size: -
cdr3_aa: CASSEGGGEQYF
cdr3_nt: TGTGCCAGCAGTGAAGGTGGCGGCGAGCAGTACTTC

v_call: TRBV4-1
d_call: -
j_call: TRBJ1-6
clone_size: -
cdr3_aa: CASSQGVGSDSPLHF
cdr3_nt: TGCGCCAGCAGCCAAGGTGTCGGCTCGGATTCACCCCTCCACTTT

v_call: TRBV7-9
d_call: TRBD1
j_call: TRBJ2-7
clone_size: -
cdr3_aa: CASSLETGGSYEQYF
cdr3_nt: TGTGCCAGCAGCTTAGAGACAGGGGGCTCGTACGAGCAGTACTTC

v_call: TRBV7-6
d_call: -
j_call: TRBJ1-4
clone_size: -
cdr3_aa: CASAAGAWEKLFF
cdr3_nt: TGTGCCAGCGCGGCGGGGGCATGGGAAAAACTGTTTTTT

v_call: TRBV27
d_call: TRBD1
j_call: TRBJ1-1
clone_size: -
cdr3_aa: CASSSRTGRDTEAFF
cdr3_nt: TGTGCCAGCAGTTCGAGGACAGGGAGGGACACTGAAGCTTTCTTT

v_call: TRBV9
d_call: -
j_call: TRBJ2-3
clone_size: -
cdr3_aa: CASSVGQVNTDTQYF
cdr3_nt: TGTGCCAGCAGCGTAGGCCAGGTGAACACAGATACGCAGTATTTT

v_call: TRBV15
d_call: -
j_call: TRBJ2-7
clone_size: -
cdr3_aa: CATAPGAGGYEQYF
cdr3_nt: TGTGCCACCGCCCCGGGAGCAGGGGGTTACGAGCAGTACTTC

v_call: TRBV6-1
d_call: TRBD2
j_call: TRBJ2-1
clone_size: -
cdr3_aa: CASRTSGYNEQFF
cdr3_nt: TGTGCCAGCAGAACTAGCGGATACAATGAGCAGTTCTTC

v_call: TRBV28
d_call: -
j_call: TRBJ2-1
clone_size: once
cdr3_aa: CASSRTPGPMGSYNEQFF
cdr3_nt: TGTGCCAGCAGTCGGACCCCCGGCCCCATGGGCTCCTACAATGAGCAGTTCTTC

v_call: TRBV30
d_call: TRBD1
j_call: TRBJ1-5
clone_size: few
cdr3_aa: CAWRDRGTYQPQHF
cdr3_nt: TGTGCCTGGAGAGACAGGGGAACTTATCAGCCCCAGCATTTT

v_call: TRBV2
d_call: -
j_call: TRBJ2-3
clone_size: -
cdr3_aa: CASQPGVAVLTDTQYF
cdr3_nt: TGTGCCAGCCAACCAGGGGTAGCGGTTTTAACAGATACGCAGTATTTT

v_call: TRBV4-1
d_call: -
j_call: TRBJ1-1
clone_size: -
cdr3_aa: CASSQLGGTTEAFF
cdr3_nt: TGCGCCAGCAGCCAACTGGGGGGGACCACTGAAGCTTTCTTT

v_call: TRBV27
d_call: -
j_call: TRBJ1-1
clone_size: -
cdr3_aa: CASSFADMNTEAFF
cdr3_nt: TGTGCCAGCAGTTTCGCGGACATGAACACTGAAGCTTTCTTT

v_call: TRBV19
d_call: -
j_call: TRBJ2-7
clone_size: -
cdr3_aa: CASSGTSYEQYF
cdr3_nt: TGTGCCAGTAGTGGGACATCCTACGAGCAGTACTTC

v_call: TRBV5-4
d_call: -
j_call: TRBJ2-7
clone_size: -
cdr3_aa: CASSFWGNSYEQYF
cdr3_nt: TGTGCCAGCAGCTTCTGGGGGAACTCCTACGAGCAGTACTTC

v_call: TRBV2
d_call: TRBD2
j_call: TRBJ2-7
clone_size: -
cdr3_aa: CATDTSGNHEQYF
cdr3_nt: TGTGCCACCGACACTAGCGGGAATCACGAGCAGTACTTC

v_call: TRBV11-2
d_call: -
j_call: TRBJ2-6
clone_size: -
cdr3_aa: CASSLAGQGGANVLTF
cdr3_nt: TGTGCCAGCAGCTTAGCAGGGCAGGGGGGGGCCAACGTCCTGACTTTC

v_call: TRBV5-4
d_call: -
j_call: TRBJ2-7
clone_size: -
cdr3_aa: CASSLQGSSYEQYF
cdr3_nt: TGTGCCAGCAGCTTGCAGGGGTCATCCTACGAGCAGTACTTC

v_call: TRBV7-9
d_call: -
j_call: TRBJ1-1
clone_size: few
cdr3_aa: CASSLGATEAFF
cdr3_nt: TGTGCCAGCAGCTTAGGCGCCACTGAAGCTTTCTTT

v_call: TRBV14
d_call: -
j_call: TRBJ2-7
clone_size: -
cdr3_aa: CASSQRYEQYF
cdr3_nt: TGTGCCAGCAGCCAGAGGTACGAGCAGTACTTC

v_call: TRBV19
d_call: TRBD2
j_call: TRBJ2-1
clone_size: once
cdr3_aa: CASTTSGGYNEQFF
cdr3_nt: TGTGCCAGTACAACTAGCGGGGGATACAATGAGCAGTTCTTC

v_call: TRBV15
d_call: TRBD2
j_call: TRBJ2-1
clone_size: -
cdr3_aa: CATSRLAGGDNEQFF
cdr3_nt: TGTGCCACCAGCAGACTAGCGGGAGGGGACAATGAGCAGTTCTTC

v_call: TRBV27
d_call: TRBD1
j_call: TRBJ1-1
clone_size: -
cdr3_aa: CASSLEEGATEAFF
cdr3_nt: TGTGCCAGCAGTTTAGAGGAGGGGGCGACTGAAGCTTTCTTT

v_call: TRBV6-4
d_call: TRBD2
j_call: TRBJ2-7
clone_size: -
cdr3_aa: CASSDERTSGRESYEQYF
cdr3_nt: TGTGCCAGCAGTGACGAACGGACTAGCGGGAGGGAATCCTACGAGCAGTACTTC

v_call: TRBV4-1
d_call: TRBD2
j_call: TRBJ2-7
clone_size: -
cdr3_aa: CASKTGLADSYEQYF
cdr3_nt: TGCGCCAGCAAAACCGGACTAGCGGATTCCTACGAGCAGTACTTC

v_call: TRBV4-2
d_call: -
j_call: TRBJ2-5
clone_size: -
cdr3_aa: CASSQDPGQETQYF
cdr3_nt: TGTGCCAGCAGCCAAGATCCCGGTCAAGAGACCCAGTACTTC

v_call: TRBV4-1
d_call: -
j_call: TRBJ2-3
clone_size: -
cdr3_aa: CASSQERDSTDTQYF
cdr3_nt: TGCGCCAGCAGCCAAGAGCGGGATAGCACAGATACGCAGTATTTT

v_call: TRBV4-1
d_call: -
j_call: TRBJ2-7
clone_size: -
cdr3_aa: CASSQDHQAHEQYF
cdr3_nt: TGCGCCAGCAGCCAAGATCATCAGGCCCACGAGCAGTACTTC

v_call: TRBV27
d_call: -
j_call: TRBJ2-1
clone_size: -
cdr3_aa: CASSGSSYNEQFF
cdr3_nt: TGTGCCAGCAGTGGTAGCTCCTACAATGAGCAGTTCTTC

v_call: TRBV27
d_call: TRBD2
j_call: TRBJ2-1
clone_size: once
cdr3_aa: CAIRAGGVDEQFF
cdr3_nt: TGTGCCATCCGCGCGGGGGGGGTGGATGAGCAGTTCTTC

v_call: TRBV7-2
d_call: TRBD2
j_call: TRBJ2-3
clone_size: -
cdr3_aa: CASSLWASGRAGADTQYF
cdr3_nt: TGTGCCAGCAGCTTATGGGCTAGCGGGAGGGCCGGGGCAGATACGCAGTATTTT

v_call: TRBV2
d_call: -
j_call: TRBJ2-2
clone_size: -
cdr3_aa: CATDVAEVDTGELFF
cdr3_nt: TGTGCCACCGACGTAGCGGAGGTCGACACCGGGGAGCTGTTTTTT

v_call: TRBV5-1
d_call: -
j_call: TRBJ2-7
clone_size: -
cdr3_aa: CASSAGQLYEQYF
cdr3_nt: TGCGCCAGCAGCGCGGGACAGCTGTACGAGCAGTACTTC

v_call: TRBV7-2
d_call: -
j_call: TRBJ2-5
clone_size: -
cdr3_aa: CASSLVTTSQETQYF
cdr3_nt: TGTGCCAGCAGCTTAGTTACCACTAGCCAAGAGACCCAGTACTTC

v_call: TRBV19
d_call: TRBD2
j_call: TRBJ2-2
clone_size: -
cdr3_aa: CASTTPHGRAITGTGELFF
cdr3_nt: TGTGCCAGTACCACACCTCACGGGAGGGCCATTACAGGCACCGGGGAGCTGTTTTTT

v_call: TRBV27
d_call: TRBD2
j_call: TRBJ2-1
clone_size: -
cdr3_aa: CASSGLAGGNEQFF
cdr3_nt: TGTGCCAGCAGCGGACTAGCGGGAGGCAATGAGCAGTTCTTC

v_call: TRBV28
d_call: TRBD1
j_call: TRBJ1-1
clone_size: -
cdr3_aa: CASSPEDRVYEAFF
cdr3_nt: TGTGCCAGCAGTCCAGAGGACAGGGTATATGAAGCTTTCTTT

v_call: TRBV2
d_call: -
j_call: TRBJ2-7
clone_size: -
cdr3_aa: CASSEALYDHTAYEQYF
cdr3_nt: TGTGCCAGCAGTGAAGCGCTTTACGACCACACGGCCTACGAGCAGTACTTC

v_call: TRBV11-2
d_call: -
j_call: TRBJ2-5
clone_size: -
cdr3_aa: CASSLMGWTHQETQYF
cdr3_nt: TGTGCCAGCAGCTTAATGGGCTGGACACACCAAGAGACCCAGTACTTC

v_call: TRBV4-2
d_call: TRBD2
j_call: TRBJ2-1
clone_size: -
cdr3_aa: CASTLSVPGAGGTYNEQFF
cdr3_nt: TGTGCCAGCACACTCTCCGTTCCTGGAGCGGGAGGAACCTACAATGAGCAGTTCTTC

v_call: TRBV4-1
d_call: -
j_call: TRBJ1-2
clone_size: -
cdr3_aa: CASSQETSQIYGYTF
cdr3_nt: TGCGCCAGCAGCCAAGAGACCAGCCAGATCTATGGCTACACCTTC

v_call: TRBV7-8
d_call: TRBD1
j_call: TRBJ1-4
clone_size: -
cdr3_aa: CASQPRGRREKLFF
cdr3_nt: TGTGCCAGCCAACCCAGGGGGCGCAGGGAAAAACTGTTTTTT